Shown below are 32 T cell receptor beta chains from a single sample sequenced in a study of CD8 T cells in Susac syndrome. Reverse transcription used about 0.45 to 1 ug RNA and random hexamers. A single record per CDR3 protein comes from TCRdb applying MiXCR to the immunoSEQ multiplex PCR reads. The sample lists around 150,000 distinct CDR3 sequences; 95% were seen once. Sample: CD8+ T cells from PBMCs. These receptors came from a human donor with Susac syndrome.

The DNA for the CDR3 is TGTGCCAGCAGTTACTCGAAAGGGGACGAGCAGTACTTC. This gives the protein CASSYSKGDEQYF. V gene TRBV6-5 combines with J gene TRBJ2-7; D perhaps matches TRBD1 (5 bases). The CDR3 contains 13 residues. The V gene's germline CDR1 is MNHEY and CDR2 SVGAGI. The V and J ends lost 0 bases and 5 bases respectively, with 8 bases between them.

V and J are TRBV7-2 and TRBJ2-5; 8 nucleotides align to TRBD2. Unmatched junction bases numbered 3, after V lost 1 base and J lost 5 bases. CDR3 length: 14 residues. Germline V gives CDR1 SGHTA, CDR2 FQGNSA. The CDR3 DNA is TGTGCCAGCAGCTTAGTCGGGAGGGATGAGACCCAGTACTTC. Residues: CASSLVGRDETQYF.

This clonotype showed up just once. CDR3 in amino acids: CAWSETQAANYGYTF. The CDR3 region has the DNA TGTGCCTGGAGTGAGACTCAAGCAGCTAACTATGGCTACACCTTC. This chain connects TRBV30 to TRBJ1-2; D is unclear. V was pared by 1 base and J by 0 bases, with 12 bases between. The CDR3 consists of 15 residues. Germline V gene sequence: CDR1 GTSNPN, CDR2 SVGIG (reference sequence).

This clonotype was counted a single time. The chain links TRBV6-1 to TRBJ1-1; D remains unclear. Between the trimmed V and J ends, which lost 0 bases and 11 bases, there was a span of 10 bases. This CDR3 has 12 residues. The V gene's germline CDR1 is MNHNS and CDR2 SASEGT. For the CDR3, the DNA is TGTGCCAGCAGTGAAGCGGCAAAAAAGGCTTTCTTT. Encoded protein: CASSEAAKKAFF.

The CDR3 DNA is TGTGCCAGCAGTTTATGGTCCCCGGATCAGCCCCAGCATTTT. Protein sequence: CASSLWSPDQPQHF. V usage is TRBV27 and J usage is TRBJ1-5; no clear D gene. CDR1 and CDR2 from the germline V gene are MNHEY and SMNVEV (reference sequence). The V gene lost 1 base and the J gene lost 5 bases, with 9 bases spanning the gap. CDR3 length equals 14 residues.

The chain carries TRBV6-5 and TRBJ1-1; 10 bases align to TRBD1. The length of the CDR3 is 18 residues. CDR1 is MNHEY, CDR2 SVGAGI, per germline. The V segment lost 2 bases and the J segment 1 base; nucleotides outside the gene matches: 10. The CDR3 spells CASSYIAWDRGPNTEAFF. CDR3 DNA: TGTGCCAGCAGTTACATAGCCTGGGACAGGGGACCGAACACTGAAGCTTTCTTT.

The rearrangement joins TRBV12-3 or TRBV12-4 to TRBJ1-5; possibly TRBD1 for D (5 bases). The CDR3 extends over 11 amino acids. With 5 bases removed from V and 7 bases from J, the gap between germline ends came to 6 bases. CDR3 protein: CASSKGQPQHF. The CDR3 nucleotides are TGTGCCAGCAGTAAGGGGCAGCCCCAGCATTTT.

This sequence joins TRBV7-9 and TRBJ2-7, with 11 bases lining up with TRBD2. With 11 bases clipped from V and 0 bases from J, the junction kept 18 bases outside the gene matches. CDR1 and CDR2 (germline): SEHNR, FQNEAQ (reference sequence). CDR3 length: 18 amino acids. The CDR3 DNA reads TGTGCCGGAGGAACGGGACTAGCGGACGCCCGGGGCTCCTACGAGCAGTACTTC. Translating it yields CAGGTGLADARGSYEQYF.

The chain recombines TRBV4-1 with TRBJ2-3; either TRBD1 or TRBD2 may fit D (6 bases each). Trimming stripped 4 bases from V and 6 bases from J, with 26 bases between. The CDR3 spans 18 residues. Germline V CDR1 and CDR2: MGHRA, YSYEKL. CDR3 in DNA: TGCGCCAGCAGCCCTCCCGGCGGGGCAGGGACAACCTTTGATACGCAGTATTTT. Encoded protein: CASSPPGGAGTTFDTQYF.

The chain recombines TRBV11-1 with TRBJ1-1, with no clear D. Germline lookup yields CDR1 SGHAT and CDR2 FQDESV (reference sequence). This CDR3 is 13 amino acids long. Trimming removed 5 bases at V and 0 bases at J, with 7 bases between. CDR3 DNA: TGTGCCAGCAGCCCCAATGTGAACACTGAAGCTTTCTTT. This codes for CASSPNVNTEAFF. Filled out from reference TRBV11-1 and TRBJ1-1, the complete variable domain reads EAEVAQSPRYKITEKSQAVAFWCDPISGHATLYWYRQILGQGPELLVQFQDESVVDDSQLPKDRFSAERLKGVDSTLKIQPAELGDSAMYLCASSPNVNTEAFFGQGTRLTVV.

The chain has TRBV7-3 and TRBJ2-7; 10 bases align to TRBD2. V lost 5 bases to trimming and J lost 3 bases; unmatched junction nucleotides: 7. Germline-derived CDR1 and CDR2 are SGHTA and FQGTGA. This CDR3 has 15 amino acids. The CDR3 is CASSVAGGDNYEQYF. As DNA, the CDR3 is TGTGCCAGCAGCGTAGCGGGAGGTGACAACTACGAGCAGTACTTC.

The V call is TRBV7-9, the J call TRBJ2-7; D is unclear. The length of the CDR3 is 10 residues. Germline V CDR1 and CDR2: SEHNR, FQNEAQ (reference sequence). Trimming cost V 6 bases and J 9 bases, with 9 bases left between them. The CDR3 loop is CASSPSAQYF. CDR3 DNA sequence: TGTGCCAGCAGTCCTTCAGCGCAGTACTTC.

The chain employs TRBV13 and TRBJ1-1, with 9 bases aligning to TRBD1. Trimming cost V 5 bases and J 0 bases; bases outside gene matches: 7. The CDR3 covers 16 residues. Germline V lookup: CDR1 PRHDT, CDR2 FYEKMQ (reference sequence). In nucleotides, the CDR3 is TGTGCCAGCAGCCCCCGACAGGGGGACCTGAACACTGAAGCTTTCTTT. Translation: CASSPRQGDLNTEAFF. Variable domain in full (rest from reference TRBV13 and TRBJ1-1): AAGVIQSPRHLIKEKRETATLKCYPIPRHDTVYWYQQGPGQDPQFLISFYEKMQSDKGSIPDRFSAQQFSDYHSELNMSSLELGDSALYFCASSPRQGDLNTEAFFGQGTRLTVV.

The J gene is TRBJ1-2, the V gene TRBV6-1, with D possibly TRBD1 on 5 matching bases. Germline V CDR1 and CDR2: MNHNS, SASEGT. With 0 bases removed from V and 3 bases from J, the gap between germline ends came to 14 bases. This CDR3 spans 16 amino acids. The CDR3 sequence: CASSEAGEPLDYGYTF. In DNA form, the CDR3 reads TGTGCCAGCAGTGAAGCAGGGGAGCCCTTGGACTATGGCTACACCTTC.

This clonotype was observed a single time. The chain employs TRBV7-8 and TRBJ1-5; no clear D gene. The ends were cut back, 5 bases at V and 3 bases at J, with 11 bases in the middle. The CDR3 totals 14 residues. Germline CDR1 reads SGHVS; CDR2 reads FQNEAQ. In DNA, the CDR3 is TGTGCCAGCAGCGGAGACGGTAACAATCAGCCCCAGCATTTT. Its protein is CASSGDGNNQPQHF.

The V call is TRBV6-1, the J call TRBJ2-2; D is perhaps TRBD1 or TRBD2 (5 bases each). Per germline, CDR1 MNHNS and CDR2 SASEGT. The CDR3 spans 13 residues. V lost 8 bases, J lost 2 bases, and 9 bases lay in between. CDR3 region: CASGDVNTGELFF. CDR3 DNA sequence: TGTGCCAGCGGGGACGTAAACACCGGGGAGCTGTTTTTT.

The chain is built from TRBV11-2 and TRBJ2-2; D not resolved. From germline, CDR1 is SGHAT and CDR2 FQNNGV. CDR3 length: 17 residues. Trimming cost V 4 bases and J 3 bases, with 18 bases left between them. This chain's CDR3 is CASSSHVSAWDTGELFF. As DNA, the CDR3 is TGTGCCAGCAGCTCCCATGTTTCCGCCTGGGACACCGGGGAGCTGTTTTTT.

V usage is TRBV30 and J usage is TRBJ2-7; TRBD2 matches 13 bases. The germline CDR1 and CDR2 sequences are GTSNPN and SVGIG (reference sequence). Trimming at V came to 5 bases and at J to 0 bases, leaving 10 bases not matched to a gene. The CDR3 spans 17 residues. CDR3 nucleotides: TGTGCCTGGCAGGGACTAGCGGGAATTCAGAACTCCTACGAGCAGTACTTC. Its translation: CAWQGLAGIQNSYEQYF. The entire variable domain, with the rest obtained from reference TRBV30 and TRBJ2-7, is as follows: SQTIHQWPATLVQPVGSPLSLECTVEGTSNPNLYWYRQAAGRGLQLLFYSVGIGQISSEVPQNLSASRPQDRQFILSSKKLLLSDSGFYLCAWQGLAGIQNSYEQYFGPGTRLTVT.

Only a few counts were recorded for this clonotype. The rearrangement joins TRBV28 to TRBJ2-7; TRBD2 might be the D (6 bases). CDR3 size: 14 residues. V gave up 4 bases and J gave up 7 bases, with 17 bases separating them. Germline assignment: CDR1 MDHEN and CDR2 SYDVKM. The CDR3 is CASSSREMVREQYF. Here the CDR3 DNA reads TGTGCCAGCAGTTCCCGGGAGATGGTGAGGGAGCAGTACTTC. The whole variable domain, remainder taken from reference TRBV28 and TRBJ2-7, is DVKVTQSSRYLVKRTGEKVFLECVQDMDHENMFWYRQDPGLGLRLIYFSYDVKMKEKGDIPEGYSVSREKKERFSLILESASTNQTSMYLCASSSREMVREQYFGPGTRLTVT.

This clonotype came up once. This chain connects TRBV9 to TRBJ2-2; a possible D gene is TRBD2 (6 bases). This CDR3 is built from 16 residues. Germline V gene data show CDR1 as SGDLS and CDR2 as YYNGEE. V was shortened by 3 bases and J by 3 bases, with 15 bases between the two germline ends. This chain's CDR3 is CASSAPRERDTGELFF. The DNA for the CDR3 is TGTGCCAGCAGCGCCCCAAGGGAGCGGGACACCGGGGAGCTGTTTTTT.

The chain recombines TRBV5-1 with TRBJ2-1; D might be TRBD2 (6 bases). Germline-derived CDR1 and CDR2 are SGHRS and YFSETQ. The CDR3 has 15 residues. The germline V and J ends were trimmed by 0 bases and 4 bases, with 11 bases remaining between them. The CDR3 coding sequence is TGCGCCAGCAGCTTGGTTGCGGGGCTGTACAATGAGCAGTTCTTC. Its translation: CASSLVAGLYNEQFF.

The genes are TRBV29-1 and TRBJ2-2; 9 bases agree with TRBD2. This CDR3 region has 15 residues. Germline CDR1 and CDR2: SQVTM and ANQGSEA. J lost 5 bases, V lost 5 bases, and 9 bases had no gene match. This CDR3 is CSVYLAGVGTGELFF. The CDR3 coding sequence is TGCAGCGTTTACTTAGCGGGAGTTGGGACCGGGGAGCTGTTTTTT.

This chain links TRBV24-1 with TRBJ2-7; maybe TRBD1 (6 bases). Germline lookup yields CDR1 KGHDR and CDR2 SFDVKD. V lost 12 bases and J lost 3, with 20 bases in between. The CDR3 sequence is 14 residues long. The CDR3 protein is CAAKRGHRSYEQYF. CDR3 DNA: TGTGCCGCCAAGAGGGGACACCGAAGCTACGAGCAGTACTTC.

This chain uses TRBV11-1 with TRBJ2-7, with D possibly matching TRBD2 (6 bases). The V and J ends lost 5 bases and 2 bases respectively, with 13 bases between them. In germline, CDR1 is SGHAT, CDR2 FQDESV (reference sequence). The CDR3 contains 14 residues. The CDR3 here is CASSRPGGTYEQYF. CDR3 bases: TGTGCCAGCAGCCGTCCCGGCGGGACCTACGAGCAGTACTTC.

The chain joins TRBV7-9 to TRBJ2-3; maybe TRBD1 (5 bases). The CDR3 runs 15 residues. The V gene lost 5 bases and the J gene lost 2 bases, with 14 bases spanning the gap. From germline, CDR1 is SEHNR and CDR2 FQNEAQ (reference sequence). CDR3 sequence: CASSHPRVNTDTQYF. CDR3 nucleotide sequence: TGTGCCAGCAGCCACCCCAGGGTTAACACAGATACGCAGTATTTT.

The chain has TRBV12-3 or TRBV12-4 and TRBJ1-2, with D possibly matching TRBD1 (5 bases). The CDR3 covers 13 residues. V dropped 1 base and J dropped 2 bases, with 5 bases sitting between them. CDR3 sequence reads: CASSLDRNYGYTF. The CDR3 nucleotides read TGTGCCAGCAGTTTAGACAGGAACTATGGCTACACCTTC.

V gene TRBV3-1 combines with J gene TRBJ2-1, with a possible D match to TRBD2 (5 bases). Germline values: CDR1 LGHDT, CDR2 YNNKEL (reference sequence). This CDR3 has 17 amino acids. Trimming cost V 0 bases and J 3 bases, with 15 bases left between them. CDR3 DNA sequence: TGTGCCAGCAGCCAAGAACGGGATCTTGCGGTCTACAATGAGCAGTTCTTC. Protein product: CASSQERDLAVYNEQFF.

This clonotype was counted a single time. The chain couples TRBV20-1 to TRBJ1-1; no definite D call. Germline V lookup: CDR1 DFQATT, CDR2 SNEGSKA (reference sequence). Trimming took 6 bases from V and 1 from J, leaving 15 bases between them. The length of the CDR3 is 14 residues. The CDR3 region is CSADERFGNTEAFF. Here the CDR3 DNA reads TGCAGTGCGGACGAAAGGTTCGGGAACACTGAAGCTTTCTTT.

The chain uses TRBV29-1 and TRBJ2-1; 9 positions agree with TRBD2. CDR3 length: 13 amino acids. The J segment lost 7 bases and the V segment lost 4 bases, leaving 5 bases of the junction unmatched. CDR1 is SQVTM and CDR2 is ANQGSEA in the germline V gene. In DNA form, the CDR3 reads TGCAGCGTTGTAGGTCTAGCGGGAAATGAGCAGTTCTTC. This sequence encodes CSVVGLAGNEQFF.

The chain employs TRBV4-1 and TRBJ1-5; D gene uncertain. The CDR3 runs to 14 residues. Trimming took 0 bases from V and 3 from J, leaving 6 bases between them. CDR1 MGHRA and CDR2 YSYEKL come from the germline V gene. CDR3 amino acids: CASSQDDLNQPQHF. Here the CDR3 DNA reads TGCGCCAGCAGCCAAGATGACCTCAATCAGCCCCAGCATTTT.

This clonotype came up a few times. The chain combines TRBV7-9 with TRBJ2-5; D uncertain. Trimming removed 1 base at V and 3 bases at J, with 6 bases between. This CDR3 contains 13 residues. CDR1 is SEHNR, CDR2 FQNEAQ, per germline (reference sequence). The CDR3 DNA is TGTGCCAGCAGCTTAGAACTTGAAGAGACCCAGTACTTC. Encoded protein: CASSLELEETQYF.

The chain uses TRBV11-2 and TRBJ2-3; the D is unclear. The CDR3 consists of 14 residues. V lost 5 bases to trimming and J lost 1 base, with 10 bases between them. The germline V gene encodes CDR1 SGHAT and CDR2 FQNNGV. The CDR3 loop reads CASSLYVGTDTQYF. CDR3 sequence (DNA): TGTGCCAGCAGCCTTTACGTGGGCACAGATACGCAGTATTTT.